This TCR beta chain was obtained from a study of PD-L1 blockade in urothelial cancer. CDR1 is MNHEY, CDR2 SMNVEV, per germline (reference sequence). V was trimmed by 0 bases and J by 4 bases, leaving 12 bases between them. The CDR3 sequence is 15 residues long. As to time point: peripheral blood 6 weeks after treatment start. Enrolled patients showed locally advanced or metastatic urothelial carcinoma. Some clones are missing from TCRdb's copy, which holds only in-frame ones; the method was immunoSEQ multiplex PCR. The sample has 66,000 or so clones; more than 70% are singletons. The sample here was PBMCs, taken around atezolizumab (anti-PD-L1) treatment. The sequence was obtained from a man aged 60-69 years with urothelial cancer. The V and J genes are TRBV27 and TRBJ1-2; weak D call: TRBD1 (5 bases). The CDR3 bases are TGTGCCAGCAGTTTATCGATGGGGGGAGTCTATGGCTACACCTTC. This gives the protein CASSLSMGGVYGYTF.